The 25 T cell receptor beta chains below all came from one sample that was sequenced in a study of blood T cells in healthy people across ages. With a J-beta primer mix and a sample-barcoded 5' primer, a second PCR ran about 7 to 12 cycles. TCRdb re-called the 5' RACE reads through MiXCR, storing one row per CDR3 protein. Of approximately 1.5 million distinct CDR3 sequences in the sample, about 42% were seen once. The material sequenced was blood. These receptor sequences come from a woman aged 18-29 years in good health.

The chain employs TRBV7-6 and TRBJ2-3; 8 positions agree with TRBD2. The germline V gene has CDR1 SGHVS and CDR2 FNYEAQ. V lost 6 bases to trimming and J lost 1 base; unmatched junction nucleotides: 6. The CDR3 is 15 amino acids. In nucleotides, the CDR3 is TGTGCCAGCAGTTCCCAGACTAGCGGCACAGATACGCAGTATTTT. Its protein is CASSSQTSGTDTQYF.

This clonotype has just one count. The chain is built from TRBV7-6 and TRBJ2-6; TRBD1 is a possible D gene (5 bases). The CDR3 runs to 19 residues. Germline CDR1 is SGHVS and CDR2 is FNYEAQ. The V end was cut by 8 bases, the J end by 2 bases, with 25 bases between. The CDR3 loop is CASSSYWAQVAPGANVLTF. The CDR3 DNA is TGTGCCAGCTCCTCTTATTGGGCACAGGTAGCACCTGGGGCCAACGTCCTGACTTTC.

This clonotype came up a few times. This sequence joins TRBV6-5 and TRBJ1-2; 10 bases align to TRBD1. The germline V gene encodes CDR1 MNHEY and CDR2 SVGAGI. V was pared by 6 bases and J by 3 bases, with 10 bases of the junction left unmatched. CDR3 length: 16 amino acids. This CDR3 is CASSSGTGVPDYGYTF. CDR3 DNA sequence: TGTGCCAGCAGCTCCGGGACAGGGGTGCCCGACTATGGCTACACCTTC.

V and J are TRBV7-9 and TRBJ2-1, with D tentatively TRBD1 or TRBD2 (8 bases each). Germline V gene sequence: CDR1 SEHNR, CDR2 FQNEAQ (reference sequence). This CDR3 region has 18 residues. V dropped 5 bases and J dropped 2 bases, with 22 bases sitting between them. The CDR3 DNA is TGTGCCAGCAGCCTCTACGGGGGGGGGACAGGAACCTACAATGAGCAGTTCTTC. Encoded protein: CASSLYGGGTGTYNEQFF.

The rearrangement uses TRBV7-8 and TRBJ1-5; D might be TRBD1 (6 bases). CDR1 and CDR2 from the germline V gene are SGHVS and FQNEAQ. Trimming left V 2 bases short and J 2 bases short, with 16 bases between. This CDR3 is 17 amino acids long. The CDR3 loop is CASSLKDTGLGNQPQHF. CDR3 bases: TGTGCCAGCAGCTTAAAGGACACAGGGTTGGGCAATCAGCCCCAGCATTTT.

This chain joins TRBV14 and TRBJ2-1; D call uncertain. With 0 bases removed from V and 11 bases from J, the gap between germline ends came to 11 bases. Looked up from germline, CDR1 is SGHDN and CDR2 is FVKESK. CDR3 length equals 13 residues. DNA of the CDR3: TGTGCCAGCAGCCAAGACGGTGACTCAAAGCAGTTCTTC. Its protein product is CASSQDGDSKQFF.

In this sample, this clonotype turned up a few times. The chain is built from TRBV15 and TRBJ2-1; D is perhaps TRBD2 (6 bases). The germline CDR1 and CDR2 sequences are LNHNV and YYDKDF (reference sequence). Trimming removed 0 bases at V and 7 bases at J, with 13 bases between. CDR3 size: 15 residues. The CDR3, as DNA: TGTGCCACCAGCAGAGATCTAGCGACGAATAATGAGCAGTTCTTC. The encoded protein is CATSRDLATNNEQFF.

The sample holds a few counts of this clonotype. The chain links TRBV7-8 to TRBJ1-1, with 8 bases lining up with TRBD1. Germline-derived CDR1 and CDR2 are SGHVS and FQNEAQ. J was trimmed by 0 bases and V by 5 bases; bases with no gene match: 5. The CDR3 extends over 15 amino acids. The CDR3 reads CASSPQGGMNTEAFF. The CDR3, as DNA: TGTGCCAGCAGCCCACAGGGGGGAATGAACACTGAAGCTTTCTTT.

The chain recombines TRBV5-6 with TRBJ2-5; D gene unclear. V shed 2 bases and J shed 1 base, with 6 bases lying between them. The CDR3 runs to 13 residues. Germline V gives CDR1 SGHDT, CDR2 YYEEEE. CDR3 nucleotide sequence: TGTGCCAGCAGCTTCCGCATCCAAGAGACCCAGTACTTC. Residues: CASSFRIQETQYF.

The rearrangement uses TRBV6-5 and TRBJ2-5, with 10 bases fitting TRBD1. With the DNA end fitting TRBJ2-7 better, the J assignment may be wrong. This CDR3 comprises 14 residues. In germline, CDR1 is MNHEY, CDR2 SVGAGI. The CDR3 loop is CASSQTGGFDEQYF. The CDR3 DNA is TGTGCCAGCAGCCAGACAGGGGGCTTCGACGAGCAGTACTTC.

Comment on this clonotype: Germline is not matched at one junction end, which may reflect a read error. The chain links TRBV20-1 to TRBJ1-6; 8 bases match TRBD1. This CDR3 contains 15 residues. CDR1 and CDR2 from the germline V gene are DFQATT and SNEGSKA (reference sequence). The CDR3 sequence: CSARTTTGAMSPPHF. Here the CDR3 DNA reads TGCAGTGCTAGAACGACGACAGGGGCAATGTCACCCCCCCACTTT.

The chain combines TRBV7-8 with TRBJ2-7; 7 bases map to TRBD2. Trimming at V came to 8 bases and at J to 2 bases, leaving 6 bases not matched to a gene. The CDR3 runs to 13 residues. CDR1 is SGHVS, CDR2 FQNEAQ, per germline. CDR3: CASSGTTTYEQYF. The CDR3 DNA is TGTGCCAGCTCCGGGACTACTACCTACGAGCAGTACTTC.

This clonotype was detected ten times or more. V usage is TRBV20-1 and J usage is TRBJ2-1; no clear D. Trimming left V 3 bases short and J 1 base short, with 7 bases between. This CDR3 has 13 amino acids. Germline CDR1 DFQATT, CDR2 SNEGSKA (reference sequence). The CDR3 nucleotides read TGCAGTGCTAGGCCTGCTTCCTACAATGAGCAGTTCTTC. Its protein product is CSARPASYNEQFF.

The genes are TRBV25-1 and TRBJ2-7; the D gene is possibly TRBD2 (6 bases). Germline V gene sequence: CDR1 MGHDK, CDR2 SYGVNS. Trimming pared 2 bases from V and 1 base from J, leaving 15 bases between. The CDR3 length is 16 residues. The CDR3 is CASSEPLAGTSYEQYF. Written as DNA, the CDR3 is TGTGCCAGCAGTGAACCCCTTGCGGGGACGTCCTACGAGCAGTACTTC.

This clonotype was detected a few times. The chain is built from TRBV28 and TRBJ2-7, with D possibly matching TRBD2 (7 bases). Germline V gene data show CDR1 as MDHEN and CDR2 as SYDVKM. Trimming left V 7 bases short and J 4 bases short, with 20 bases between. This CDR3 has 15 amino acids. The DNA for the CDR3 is TGTGCCAGCACCCCGAGGGGGGGCGGTTCATACGAGCAGTACTTC. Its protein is CASTPRGGGSYEQYF.

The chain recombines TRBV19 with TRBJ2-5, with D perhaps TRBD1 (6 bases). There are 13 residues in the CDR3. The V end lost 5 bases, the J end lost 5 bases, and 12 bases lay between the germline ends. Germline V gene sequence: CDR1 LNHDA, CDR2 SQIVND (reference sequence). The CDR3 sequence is CASSPGVYETQYF. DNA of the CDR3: TGTGCCAGTAGTCCAGGGGTTTACGAGACCCAGTACTTC.

The CDR3 loop reads CASSLGLAGVGNEQYF. The DNA for the CDR3 is TGTGCCAGCAGCTTAGGCCTAGCGGGAGTAGGTAATGAGCAGTACTTC. The chain carries TRBV7-6 and TRBJ2-4, with 10 bases fitting TRBD2. The CDR3 is 16 amino acids. Looked up from germline, CDR1 is SGHVS and CDR2 is FNYEAQ. After removal of 1 base from V and 13 bases from J, the junction contained 13 bases not matched to a gene.

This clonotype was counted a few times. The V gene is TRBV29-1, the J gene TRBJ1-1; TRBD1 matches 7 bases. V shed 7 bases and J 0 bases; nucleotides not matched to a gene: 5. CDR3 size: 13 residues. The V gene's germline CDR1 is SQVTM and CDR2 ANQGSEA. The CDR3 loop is CSGTRGMNTEAFF. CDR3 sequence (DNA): TGCAGCGGAACCAGGGGGATGAACACTGAAGCTTTCTTT.

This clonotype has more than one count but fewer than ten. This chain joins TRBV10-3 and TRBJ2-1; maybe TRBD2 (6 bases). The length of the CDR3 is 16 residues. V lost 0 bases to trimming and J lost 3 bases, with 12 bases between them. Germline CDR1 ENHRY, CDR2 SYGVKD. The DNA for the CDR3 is TGTGCCATCAGTGAGTCAGGAGGGAGTATCTACAATGAGCAGTTCTTC. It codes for CAISESGGSIYNEQFF.

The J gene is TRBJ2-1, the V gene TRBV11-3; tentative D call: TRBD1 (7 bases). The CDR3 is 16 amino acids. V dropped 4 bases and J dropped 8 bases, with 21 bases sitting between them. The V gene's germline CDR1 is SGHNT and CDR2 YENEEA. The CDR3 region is CASSYGGLTGQDEQFF. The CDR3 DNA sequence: TGTGCCAGCAGCTATGGAGGGCTCACCGGACAGGATGAGCAGTTCTTC.

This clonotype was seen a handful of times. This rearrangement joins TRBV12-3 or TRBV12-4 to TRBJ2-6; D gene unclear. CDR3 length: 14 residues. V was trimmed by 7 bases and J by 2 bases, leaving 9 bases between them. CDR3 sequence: CASTAPTGANVLTF. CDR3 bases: TGTGCCAGCACAGCCCCAACTGGGGCCAACGTCCTGACTTTC.

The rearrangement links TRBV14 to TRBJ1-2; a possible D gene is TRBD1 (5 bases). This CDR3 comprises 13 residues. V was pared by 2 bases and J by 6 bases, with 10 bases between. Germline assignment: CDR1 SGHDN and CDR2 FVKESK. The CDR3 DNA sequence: TGTGCCAGCAGCCAACTGGGGGGAGATGGCTACACCTTC. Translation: CASSQLGGDGYTF. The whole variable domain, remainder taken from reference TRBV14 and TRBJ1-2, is EAGVTQFPSHSVIEKGQTVTLRCDPISGHDNLYWYRRVMGKEIKFLLHFVKESKQDESGMPNNRFLAERTGGTYSTLKVQPAELEDSGVYFCASSQLGGDGYTFGSGTRLTVV.

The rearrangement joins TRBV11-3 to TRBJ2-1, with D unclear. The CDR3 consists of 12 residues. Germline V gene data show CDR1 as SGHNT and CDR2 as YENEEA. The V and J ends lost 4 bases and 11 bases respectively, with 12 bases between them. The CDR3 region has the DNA TGTGCCAGCAGCTCGTTCCAGGAGCAGCAGTTCTTC. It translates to CASSSFQEQQFF.

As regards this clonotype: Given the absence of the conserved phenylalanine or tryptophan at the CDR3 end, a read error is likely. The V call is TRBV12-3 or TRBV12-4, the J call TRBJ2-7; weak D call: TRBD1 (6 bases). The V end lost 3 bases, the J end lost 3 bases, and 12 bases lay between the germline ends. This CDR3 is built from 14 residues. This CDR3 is CASSFGDTYYEQYL. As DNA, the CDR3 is TGTGCCAGCAGTTTCGGGGACACGTACTACGAGCAGTACTTA.

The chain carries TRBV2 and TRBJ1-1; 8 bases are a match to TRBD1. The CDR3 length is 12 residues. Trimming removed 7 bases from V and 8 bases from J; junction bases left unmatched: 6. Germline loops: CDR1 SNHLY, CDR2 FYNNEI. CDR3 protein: CASNRQGSEAFF. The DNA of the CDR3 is TGTGCCAGCAACAGACAGGGGTCGGAAGCTTTCTTT.